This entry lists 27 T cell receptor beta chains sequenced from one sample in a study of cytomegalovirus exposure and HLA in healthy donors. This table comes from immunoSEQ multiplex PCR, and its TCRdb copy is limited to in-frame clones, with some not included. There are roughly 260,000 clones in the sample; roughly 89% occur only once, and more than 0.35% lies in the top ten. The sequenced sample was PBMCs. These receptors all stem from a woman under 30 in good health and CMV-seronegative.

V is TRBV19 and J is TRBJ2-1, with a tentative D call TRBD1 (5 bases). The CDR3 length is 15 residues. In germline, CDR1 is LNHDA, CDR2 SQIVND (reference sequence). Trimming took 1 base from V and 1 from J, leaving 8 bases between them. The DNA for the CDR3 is TGTGCCAGTAGTATAGGGGGCGGATCCTACAATGAGCAGTTCTTC. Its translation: CASSIGGGSYNEQFF.

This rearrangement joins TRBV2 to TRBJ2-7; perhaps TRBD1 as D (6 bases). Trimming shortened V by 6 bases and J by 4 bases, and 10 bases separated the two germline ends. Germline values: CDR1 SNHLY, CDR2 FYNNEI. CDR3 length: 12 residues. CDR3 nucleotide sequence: TGTGCCAGCAGATTACAGGGATACGAGCAGTACTTC. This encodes CASRLQGYEQYF.

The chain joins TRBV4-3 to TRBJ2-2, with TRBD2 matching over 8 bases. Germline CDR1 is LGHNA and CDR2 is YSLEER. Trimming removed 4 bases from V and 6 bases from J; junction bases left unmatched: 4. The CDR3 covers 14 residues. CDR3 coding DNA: TGCGCCAGCAGCCCTCAAGCGGGGGCCGGGGAGCTGTTTTTT. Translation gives CASSPQAGAGELFF.

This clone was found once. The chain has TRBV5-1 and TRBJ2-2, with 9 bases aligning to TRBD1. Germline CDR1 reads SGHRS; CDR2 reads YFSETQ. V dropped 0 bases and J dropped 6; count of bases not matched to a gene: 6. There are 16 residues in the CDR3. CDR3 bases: TGCGCCAGCAGCTTGGCCGGGACAGGGAATCCCGGGGAGCTGTTTTTT. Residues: CASSLAGTGNPGELFF. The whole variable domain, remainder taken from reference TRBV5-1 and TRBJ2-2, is KAGVTQTPRYLIKTRGQQVTLSCSPISGHRSVSWYQQTPGQGLQFLFEYFSETQRNKGNFPGRFSGRQFSNSRSEMNVSTLELGDSALYLCASSLAGTGNPGELFFGEGSRLTVL.

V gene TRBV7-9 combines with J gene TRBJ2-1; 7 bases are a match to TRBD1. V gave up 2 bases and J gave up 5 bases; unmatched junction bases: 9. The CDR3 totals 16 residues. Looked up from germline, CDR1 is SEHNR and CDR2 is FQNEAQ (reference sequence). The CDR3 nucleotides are TGTGCCAGCAGCTTACACCAACCACAGGGGCACAATGAGCAGTTCTTC. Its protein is CASSLHQPQGHNEQFF. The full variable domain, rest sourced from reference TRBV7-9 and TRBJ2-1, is DTGVSQNPRHKITKRGQNVTFRCDPISEHNRLYWYRQTLGQGPEFLTYFQNEAQLEKSRLLSDRFSAERPKGSFSTLEIQRTEQGDSAMYLCASSLHQPQGHNEQFFGPGTRLTVL.

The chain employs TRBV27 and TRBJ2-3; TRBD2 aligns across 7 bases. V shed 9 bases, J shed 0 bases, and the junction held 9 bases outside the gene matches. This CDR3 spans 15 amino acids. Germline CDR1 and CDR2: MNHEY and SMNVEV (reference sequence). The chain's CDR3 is CASSLAPASTDTQYF. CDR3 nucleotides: TGTGCCAGTTCACTAGCGCCGGCTAGCACAGATACGCAGTATTTT.

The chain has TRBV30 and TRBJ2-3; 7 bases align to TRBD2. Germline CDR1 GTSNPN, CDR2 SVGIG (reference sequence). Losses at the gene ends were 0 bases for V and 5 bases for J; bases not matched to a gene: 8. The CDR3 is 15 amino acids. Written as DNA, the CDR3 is TGTGCCTGGAGTGTACTAAGCCCGGGGGGAGATACGCAGTATTTT. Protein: CAWSVLSPGGDTQYF.

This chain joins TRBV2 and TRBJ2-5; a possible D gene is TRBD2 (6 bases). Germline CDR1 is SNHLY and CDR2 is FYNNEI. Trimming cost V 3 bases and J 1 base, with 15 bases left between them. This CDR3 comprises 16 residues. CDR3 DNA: TGTGCCAGCAGTGATGGTCGGGGAGGTCTCCAAGAGACCCAGTACTTC. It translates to CASSDGRGGLQETQYF.

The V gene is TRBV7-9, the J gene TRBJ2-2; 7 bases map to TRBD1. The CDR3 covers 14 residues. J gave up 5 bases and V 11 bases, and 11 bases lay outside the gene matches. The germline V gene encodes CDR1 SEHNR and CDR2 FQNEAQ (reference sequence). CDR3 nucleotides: TGTGCCGCGGAGAGGGGGCGAGATACCGGGGAGCTGTTTTTT. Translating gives CAAERGRDTGELFF.

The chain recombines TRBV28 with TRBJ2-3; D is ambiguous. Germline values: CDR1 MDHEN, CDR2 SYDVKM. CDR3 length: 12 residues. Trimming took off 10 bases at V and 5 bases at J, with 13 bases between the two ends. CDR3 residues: CAIDTEGDTQYF. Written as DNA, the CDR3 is TGTGCCATCGACACGGAAGGAGATACGCAGTATTTT.

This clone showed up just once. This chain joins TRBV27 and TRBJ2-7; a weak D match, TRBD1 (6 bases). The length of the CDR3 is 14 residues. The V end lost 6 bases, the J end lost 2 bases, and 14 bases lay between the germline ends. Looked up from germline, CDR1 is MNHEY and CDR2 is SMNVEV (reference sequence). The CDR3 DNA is TGTGCCAGCAGCGCCAGGGGTGGGCCCTACGAGCAGTACTTC. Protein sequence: CASSARGGPYEQYF.

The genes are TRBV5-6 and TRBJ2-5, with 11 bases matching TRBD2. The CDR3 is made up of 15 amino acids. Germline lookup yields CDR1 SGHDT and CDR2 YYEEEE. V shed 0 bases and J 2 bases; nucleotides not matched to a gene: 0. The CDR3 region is CASSLGLAGQETQYF. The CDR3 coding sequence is TGTGCCAGCAGCTTGGGACTAGCGGGGCAAGAGACCCAGTACTTC.

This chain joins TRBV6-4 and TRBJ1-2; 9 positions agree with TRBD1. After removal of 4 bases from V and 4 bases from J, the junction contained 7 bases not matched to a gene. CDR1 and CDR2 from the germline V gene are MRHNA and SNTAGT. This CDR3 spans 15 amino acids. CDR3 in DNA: TGTGCCAGCAGTGCCTCGACAGGGGGAGGCTATGGCTACACCTTC. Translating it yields CASSASTGGGYGYTF.

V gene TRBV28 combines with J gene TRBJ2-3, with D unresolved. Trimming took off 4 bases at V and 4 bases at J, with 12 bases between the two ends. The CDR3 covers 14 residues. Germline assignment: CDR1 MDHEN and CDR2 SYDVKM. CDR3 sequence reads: CASSSAPTADTQYF. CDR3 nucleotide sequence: TGTGCCAGCAGTTCCGCCCCTACCGCAGATACGCAGTATTTT.

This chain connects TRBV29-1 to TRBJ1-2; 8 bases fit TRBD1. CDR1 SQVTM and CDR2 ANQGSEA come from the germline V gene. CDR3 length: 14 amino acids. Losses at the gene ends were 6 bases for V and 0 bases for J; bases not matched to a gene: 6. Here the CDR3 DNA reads TGCAGCGTCGGAAGGACAGGGCCTAACTATGGCTACACCTTC. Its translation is CSVGRTGPNYGYTF.

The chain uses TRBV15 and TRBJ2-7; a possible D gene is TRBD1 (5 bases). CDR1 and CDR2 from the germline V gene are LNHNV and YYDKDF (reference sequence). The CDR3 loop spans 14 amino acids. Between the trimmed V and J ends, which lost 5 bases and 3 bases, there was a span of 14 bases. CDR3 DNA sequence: TGTGCCACCAGCCTTGGGGCAGGGCTCTACGAGCAGTACGTC. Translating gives CATSLGAGLYEQYV.

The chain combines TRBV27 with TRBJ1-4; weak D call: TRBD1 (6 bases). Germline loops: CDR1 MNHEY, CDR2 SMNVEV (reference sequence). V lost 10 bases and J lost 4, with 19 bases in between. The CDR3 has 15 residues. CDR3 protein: CATTGLGQLNEKLFF. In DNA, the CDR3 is TGTGCCACCACGGGTCTTGGACAGCTTAATGAAAAACTGTTTTTT.

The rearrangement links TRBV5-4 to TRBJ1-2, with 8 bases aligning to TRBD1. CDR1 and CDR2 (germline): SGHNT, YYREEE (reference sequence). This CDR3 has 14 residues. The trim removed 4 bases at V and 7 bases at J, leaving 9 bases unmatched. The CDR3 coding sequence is TGTGCCAGCAGCGAACCGGGACAGGTGGGTGGCTACACCTTC. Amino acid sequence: CASSEPGQVGGYTF.

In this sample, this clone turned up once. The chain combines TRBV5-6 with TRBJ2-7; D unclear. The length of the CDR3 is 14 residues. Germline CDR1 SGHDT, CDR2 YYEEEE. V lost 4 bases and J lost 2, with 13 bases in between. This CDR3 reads CASSPVWAPYEQYF. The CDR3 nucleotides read TGTGCCAGCAGCCCTGTTTGGGCGCCCTACGAGCAGTACTTC.

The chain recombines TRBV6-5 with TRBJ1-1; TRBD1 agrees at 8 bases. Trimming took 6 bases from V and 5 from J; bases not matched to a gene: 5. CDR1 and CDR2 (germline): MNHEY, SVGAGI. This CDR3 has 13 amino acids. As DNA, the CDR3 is TGTGCCAGCAGCCCCACAGGGGGTACTGAAGCTTTCTTT. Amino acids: CASSPTGGTEAFF.

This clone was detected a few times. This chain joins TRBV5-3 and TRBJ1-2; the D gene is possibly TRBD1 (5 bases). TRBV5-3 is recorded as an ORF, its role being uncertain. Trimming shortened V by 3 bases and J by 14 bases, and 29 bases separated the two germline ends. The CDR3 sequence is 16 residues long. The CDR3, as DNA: TGTGCCAGAAGCTCCCGGGGGACGAGGACAAGACCCTCGGAGACCTTC. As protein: CARSSRGTRTRPSETF.

CDR3 nucleotide sequence: TGCGCCAGCAGCTATGGACTAGCGGGGGGACACCAAGAGACCCAGTACTTC. It translates to CASSYGLAGGHQETQYF. The V and J genes are TRBV5-1 and TRBJ2-5; 14 nucleotides align to TRBD2. The CDR3 is 17 residues long. Germline CDR1 and CDR2: SGHRS and YFSETQ. J lost 0 bases, V lost 3 bases, and 4 bases had no gene match. The full variable domain, completed using reference TRBV5-1 and TRBJ2-5, is KAGVTQTPRYLIKTRGQQVTLSCSPISGHRSVSWYQQTPGQGLQFLFEYFSETQRNKGNFPGRFSGRQFSNSRSEMNVSTLELGDSALYLCASSYGLAGGHQETQYFGPGTRLLVL.

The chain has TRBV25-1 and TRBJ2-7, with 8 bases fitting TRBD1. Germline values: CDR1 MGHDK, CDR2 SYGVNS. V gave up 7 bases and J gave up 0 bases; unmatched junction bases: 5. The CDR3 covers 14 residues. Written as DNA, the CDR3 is TGTGCCAGCACGGTCGGGACAGGCTCCTACGAGCAGTACTTC. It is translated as CASTVGTGSYEQYF.

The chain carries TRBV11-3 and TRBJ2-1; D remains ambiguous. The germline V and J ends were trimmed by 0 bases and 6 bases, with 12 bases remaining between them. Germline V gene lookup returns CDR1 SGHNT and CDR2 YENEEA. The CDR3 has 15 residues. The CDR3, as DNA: TGTGCCAGCAGCTTAGAGAATGATGCGAGCAATGAGCAGTTCTTC. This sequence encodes CASSLENDASNEQFF. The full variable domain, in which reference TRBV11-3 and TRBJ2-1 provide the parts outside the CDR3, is EAGVVQSPRYKIIEKKQPVAFWCNPISGHNTLYWYLQNLGQGPELLIRYENEEAVDDSQLPKDRFSAERLKGVDSTLKIQPAELGDSAVYLCASSLENDASNEQFFGPGTRLTVL.

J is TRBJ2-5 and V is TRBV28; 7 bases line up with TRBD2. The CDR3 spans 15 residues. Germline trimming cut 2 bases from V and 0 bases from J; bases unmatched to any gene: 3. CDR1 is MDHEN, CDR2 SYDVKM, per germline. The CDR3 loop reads CASSLASGNQETQYF. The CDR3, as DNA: TGTGCCAGCAGTTTAGCTAGCGGTAACCAAGAGACCCAGTACTTC.

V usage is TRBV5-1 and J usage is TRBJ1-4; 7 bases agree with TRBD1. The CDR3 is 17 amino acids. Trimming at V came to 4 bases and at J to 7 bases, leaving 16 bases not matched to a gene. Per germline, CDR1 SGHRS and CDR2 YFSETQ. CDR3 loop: CASSLRHRQGVGEKLFF. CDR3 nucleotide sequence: TGCGCCAGCAGCCTGCGACATCGACAGGGCGTAGGTGAAAAACTGTTTTTT. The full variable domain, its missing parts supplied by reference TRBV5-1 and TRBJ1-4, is KAGVTQTPRYLIKTRGQQVTLSCSPISGHRSVSWYQQTPGQGLQFLFEYFSETQRNKGNFPGRFSGRQFSNSRSEMNVSTLELGDSALYLCASSLRHRQGVGEKLFFGSGTQLSVL.

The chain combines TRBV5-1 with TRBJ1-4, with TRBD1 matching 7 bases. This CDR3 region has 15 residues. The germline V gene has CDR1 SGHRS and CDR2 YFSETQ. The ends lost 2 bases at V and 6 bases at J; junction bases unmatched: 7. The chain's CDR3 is CASSFSGGGDEKLFF. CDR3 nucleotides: TGCGCCAGCAGCTTTTCAGGAGGGGGCGATGAAAAACTGTTTTTT.